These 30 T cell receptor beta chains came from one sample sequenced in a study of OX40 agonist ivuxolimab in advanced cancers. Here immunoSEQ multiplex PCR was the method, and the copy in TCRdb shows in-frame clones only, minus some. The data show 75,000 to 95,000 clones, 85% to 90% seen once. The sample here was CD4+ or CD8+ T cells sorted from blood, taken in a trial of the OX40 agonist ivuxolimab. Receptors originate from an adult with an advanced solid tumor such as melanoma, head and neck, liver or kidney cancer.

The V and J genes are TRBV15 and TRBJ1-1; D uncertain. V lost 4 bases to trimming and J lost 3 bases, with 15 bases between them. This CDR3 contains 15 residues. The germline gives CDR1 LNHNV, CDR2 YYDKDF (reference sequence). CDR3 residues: CATSTSLGADTEAFF. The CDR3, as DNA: TGTGCCACCAGCACAAGCCTGGGAGCGGACACTGAAGCTTTCTTT.

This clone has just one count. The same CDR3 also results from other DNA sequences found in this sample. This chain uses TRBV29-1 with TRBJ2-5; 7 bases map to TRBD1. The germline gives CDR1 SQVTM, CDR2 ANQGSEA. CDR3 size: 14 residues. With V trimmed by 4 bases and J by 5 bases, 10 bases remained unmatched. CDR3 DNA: TGCAGCGTTGTGGGCCAGGGGGTAGGGGAGACCCAGTACTTC. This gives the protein CSVVGQGVGETQYF. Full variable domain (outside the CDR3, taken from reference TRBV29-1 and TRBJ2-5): SAVISQKPSRDICQRGTSLTIQCQVDSQVTMMFWYRQQPGQSLTLIATANQGSEATYESGFVIDKFPISRPNLTFSTLTVSNMSPEDSSIYLCSVVGQGVGETQYFGPGTRLLVL.

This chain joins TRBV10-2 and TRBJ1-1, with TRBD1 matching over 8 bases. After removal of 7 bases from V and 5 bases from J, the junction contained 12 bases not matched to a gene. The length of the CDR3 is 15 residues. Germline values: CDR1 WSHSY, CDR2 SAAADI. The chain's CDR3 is CASTDTQGARTEAFF. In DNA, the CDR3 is TGCGCCAGCACCGACACCCAGGGGGCGCGGACTGAAGCTTTCTTT.

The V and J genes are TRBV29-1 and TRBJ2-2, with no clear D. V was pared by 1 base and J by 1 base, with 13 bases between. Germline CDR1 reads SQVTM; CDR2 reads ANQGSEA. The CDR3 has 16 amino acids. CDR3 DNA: TGCAGCGTTGAAGTAGGGCGGACCATGAACACCGGGGAGCTGTTTTTT. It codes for CSVEVGRTMNTGELFF.

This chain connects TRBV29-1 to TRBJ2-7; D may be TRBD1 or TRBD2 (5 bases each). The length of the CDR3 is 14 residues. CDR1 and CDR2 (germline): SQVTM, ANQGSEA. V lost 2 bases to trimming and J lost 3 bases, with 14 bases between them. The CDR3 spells CSVEFTGRDYEQYF. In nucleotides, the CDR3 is TGCAGCGTTGAATTTACGGGACGGGACTACGAGCAGTACTTC.

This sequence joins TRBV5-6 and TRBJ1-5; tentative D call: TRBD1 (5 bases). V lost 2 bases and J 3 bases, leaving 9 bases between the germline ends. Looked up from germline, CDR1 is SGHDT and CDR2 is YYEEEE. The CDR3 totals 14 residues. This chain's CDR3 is CASSFQGLNQPQHF. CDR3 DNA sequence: TGTGCCAGCAGCTTCCAGGGCCTCAATCAGCCCCAGCATTTT.

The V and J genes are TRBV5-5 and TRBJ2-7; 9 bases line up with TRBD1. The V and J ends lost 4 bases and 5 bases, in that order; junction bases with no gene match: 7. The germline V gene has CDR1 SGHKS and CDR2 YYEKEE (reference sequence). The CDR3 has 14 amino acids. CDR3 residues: CASSPPGQGHEQYF. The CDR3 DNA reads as TGTGCCAGCAGCCCGCCGGGACAGGGTCACGAGCAGTACTTC.

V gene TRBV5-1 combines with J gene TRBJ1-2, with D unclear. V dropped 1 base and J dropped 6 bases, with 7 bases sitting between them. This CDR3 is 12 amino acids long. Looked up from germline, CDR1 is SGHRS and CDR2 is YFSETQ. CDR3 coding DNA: TGCGCCAGCAGCTTGATTGGTGATGGCTACACCTTC. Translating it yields CASSLIGDGYTF.

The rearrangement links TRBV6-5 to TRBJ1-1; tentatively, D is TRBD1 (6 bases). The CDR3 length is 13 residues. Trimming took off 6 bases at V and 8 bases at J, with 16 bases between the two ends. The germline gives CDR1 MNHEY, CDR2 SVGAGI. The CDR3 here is CASSVQGLGEAFF. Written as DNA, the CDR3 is TGTGCCAGCAGCGTACAGGGACTGGGAGAAGCTTTCTTT.

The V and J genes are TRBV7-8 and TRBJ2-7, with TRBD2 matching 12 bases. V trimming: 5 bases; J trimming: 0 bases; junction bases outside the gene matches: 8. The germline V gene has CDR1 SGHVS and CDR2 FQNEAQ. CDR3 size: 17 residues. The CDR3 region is CASSLGTSGFSSYEQYF. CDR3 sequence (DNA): TGTGCCAGCAGCCTGGGGACTAGCGGGTTCAGCTCCTACGAGCAGTACTTC. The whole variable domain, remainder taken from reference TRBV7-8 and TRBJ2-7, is GAGVSQSPRYKVAKRGQDVALRCDPISGHVSLFWYQQALGQGPEFLTYFQNEAQLDKSGLPSDRFFAERPEGSVSTLKIQRTQQEDSAVYLCASSLGTSGFSSYEQYFGPGTRLTVT.

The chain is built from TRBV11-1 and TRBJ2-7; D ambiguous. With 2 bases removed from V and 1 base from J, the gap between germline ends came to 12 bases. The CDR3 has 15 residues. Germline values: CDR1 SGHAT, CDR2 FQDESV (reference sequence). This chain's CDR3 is CASSLSSGWSYEQYF. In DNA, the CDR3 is TGTGCCAGCAGCTTATCATCCGGGTGGTCCTACGAGCAGTACTTC.

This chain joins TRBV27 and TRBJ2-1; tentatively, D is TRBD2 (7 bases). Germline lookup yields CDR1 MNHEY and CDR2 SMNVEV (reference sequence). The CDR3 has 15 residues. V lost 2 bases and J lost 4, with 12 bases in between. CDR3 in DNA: TGTGCCAGCAGTTTAGGGGGGGCGTTGTACAATGAGCAGTTCTTC. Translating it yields CASSLGGALYNEQFF.

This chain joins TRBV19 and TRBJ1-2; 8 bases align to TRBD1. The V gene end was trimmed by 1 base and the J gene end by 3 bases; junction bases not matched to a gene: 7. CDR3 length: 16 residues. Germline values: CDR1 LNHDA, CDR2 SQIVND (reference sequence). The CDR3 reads CASSIVPGGIDYGYTF. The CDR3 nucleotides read TGTGCCAGTAGTATAGTACCAGGGGGCATCGACTATGGCTACACCTTC.

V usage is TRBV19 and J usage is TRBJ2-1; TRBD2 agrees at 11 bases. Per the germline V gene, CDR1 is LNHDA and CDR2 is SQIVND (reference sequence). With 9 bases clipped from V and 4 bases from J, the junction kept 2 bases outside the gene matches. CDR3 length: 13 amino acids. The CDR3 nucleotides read TGTGCCAGCGGGACTAGCGGTTACAATGAGCAGTTCTTC. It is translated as CASGTSGYNEQFF.

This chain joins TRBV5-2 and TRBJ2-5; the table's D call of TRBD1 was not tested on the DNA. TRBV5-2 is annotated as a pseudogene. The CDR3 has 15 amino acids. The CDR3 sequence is CASSSTGQVGETQYF. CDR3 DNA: TGTGCCAGCAGTAGCACCGGACAGGTGGGAGAGACCCAGTACTTC.

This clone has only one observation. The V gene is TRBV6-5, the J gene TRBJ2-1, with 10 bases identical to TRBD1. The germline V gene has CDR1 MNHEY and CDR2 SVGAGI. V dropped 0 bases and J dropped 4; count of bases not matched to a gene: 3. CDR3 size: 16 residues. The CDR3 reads CASSYSGTGEYNEQFF. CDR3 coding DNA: TGTGCCAGCAGTTACTCGGGGACAGGGGAATACAATGAGCAGTTCTTC.

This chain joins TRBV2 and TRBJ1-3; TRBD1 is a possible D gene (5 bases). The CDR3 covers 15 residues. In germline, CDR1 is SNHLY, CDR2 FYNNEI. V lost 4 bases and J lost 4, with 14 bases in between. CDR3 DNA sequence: TGTGCCAGCAGTGTGGATGGGGGAGCCGGAAACACCATATATTTT. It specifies CASSVDGGAGNTIYF.

Here the CDR3 reads CASSMRRLNVLTF. CDR3 in DNA: TGTGCCAGTAGTATGCGGCGTCTCAACGTCCTGACTTTC. The chain combines TRBV19 with TRBJ2-6; D ambiguous. CDR1 is LNHDA, CDR2 SQIVND, per germline (reference sequence). Trimming removed 3 bases from V and 9 bases from J, with 9 bases in between. There are 13 residues in the CDR3.

In DNA form, the CDR3 reads TGTGCCAGCAGTTTAGTTGGGATTTCCTACGAGCAGTACTTC. As protein: CASSLVGISYEQYF. The chain links TRBV27 to TRBJ2-7, with D uncertain. Trimming left V 2 bases short and J 1 base short, with 9 bases between. Germline V gives CDR1 MNHEY, CDR2 SMNVEV (reference sequence). This CDR3 region has 14 residues.

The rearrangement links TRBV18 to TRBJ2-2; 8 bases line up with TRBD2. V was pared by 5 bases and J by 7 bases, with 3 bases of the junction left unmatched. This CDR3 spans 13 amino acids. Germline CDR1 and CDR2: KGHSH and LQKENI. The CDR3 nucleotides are TGTGCCAGCTCATCAAGCGGGGGCGGGGAGCTGTTTTTT. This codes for CASSSSGGGELFF.

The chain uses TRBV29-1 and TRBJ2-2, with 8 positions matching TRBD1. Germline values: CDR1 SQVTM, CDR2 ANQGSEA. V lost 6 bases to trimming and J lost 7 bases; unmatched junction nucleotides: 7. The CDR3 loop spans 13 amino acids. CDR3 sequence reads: CSVPTGVGGELFF. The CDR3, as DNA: TGCAGCGTCCCGACAGGGGTTGGCGGGGAGCTGTTTTTT.

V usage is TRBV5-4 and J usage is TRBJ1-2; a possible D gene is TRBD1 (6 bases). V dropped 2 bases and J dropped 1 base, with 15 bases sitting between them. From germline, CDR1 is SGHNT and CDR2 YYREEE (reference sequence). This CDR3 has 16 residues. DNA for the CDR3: TGTGCCAGCAGCTTCGGCGGGGGCCGGGGTAACTATGGCTACACCTTC. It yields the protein CASSFGGGRGNYGYTF.

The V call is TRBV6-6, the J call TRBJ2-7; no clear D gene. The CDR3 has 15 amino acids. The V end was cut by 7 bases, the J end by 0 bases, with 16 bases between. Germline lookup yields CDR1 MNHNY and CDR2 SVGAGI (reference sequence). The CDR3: CASTSSGGVSYEQYF. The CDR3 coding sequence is TGTGCCAGCACCTCCTCGGGTGGGGTCTCCTACGAGCAGTACTTC.

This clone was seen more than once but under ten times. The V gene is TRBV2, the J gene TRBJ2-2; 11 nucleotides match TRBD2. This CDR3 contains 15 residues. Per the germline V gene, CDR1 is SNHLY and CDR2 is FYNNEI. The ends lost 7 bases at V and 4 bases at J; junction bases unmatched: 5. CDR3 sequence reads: CASKLLAGVTGELFF. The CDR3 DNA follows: TGTGCCAGCAAGCTACTAGCGGGAGTCACCGGGGAGCTGTTTTTT.

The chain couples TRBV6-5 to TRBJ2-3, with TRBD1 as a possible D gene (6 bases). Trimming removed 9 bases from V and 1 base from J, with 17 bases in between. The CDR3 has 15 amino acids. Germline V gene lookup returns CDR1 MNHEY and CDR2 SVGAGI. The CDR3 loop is CASQLGAGGTDTQYF. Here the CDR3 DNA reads TGTGCCAGTCAACTGGGGGCAGGGGGCACAGATACGCAGTATTTT.

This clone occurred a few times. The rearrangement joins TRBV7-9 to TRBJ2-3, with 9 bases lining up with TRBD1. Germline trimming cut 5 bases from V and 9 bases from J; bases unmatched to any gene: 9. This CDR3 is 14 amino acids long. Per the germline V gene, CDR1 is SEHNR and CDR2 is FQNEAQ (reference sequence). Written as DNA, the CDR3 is TGTGCCAGCAGCACCCGGGACAGGGACGACACGCAGTATTTT. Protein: CASSTRDRDDTQYF.

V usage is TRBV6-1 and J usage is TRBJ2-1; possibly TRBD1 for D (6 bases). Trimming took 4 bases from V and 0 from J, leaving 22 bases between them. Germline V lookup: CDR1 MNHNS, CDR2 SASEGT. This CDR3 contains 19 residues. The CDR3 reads CASSARWGPTGSSYNEQFF. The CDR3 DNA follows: TGTGCCAGCAGTGCAAGGTGGGGGCCCACGGGGAGCTCCTACAATGAGCAGTTCTTC.

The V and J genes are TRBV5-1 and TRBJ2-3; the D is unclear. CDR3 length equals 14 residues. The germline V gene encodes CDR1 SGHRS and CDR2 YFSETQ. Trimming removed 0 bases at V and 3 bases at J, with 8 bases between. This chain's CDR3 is CASSLEAITDTQYF. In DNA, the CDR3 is TGCGCCAGCAGCTTGGAGGCTATAACAGATACGCAGTATTTT. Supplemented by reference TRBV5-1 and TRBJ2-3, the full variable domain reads KAGVTQTPRYLIKTRGQQVTLSCSPISGHRSVSWYQQTPGQGLQFLFEYFSETQRNKGNFPGRFSGRQFSNSRSEMNVSTLELGDSALYLCASSLEAITDTQYFGPGTRLTVL.

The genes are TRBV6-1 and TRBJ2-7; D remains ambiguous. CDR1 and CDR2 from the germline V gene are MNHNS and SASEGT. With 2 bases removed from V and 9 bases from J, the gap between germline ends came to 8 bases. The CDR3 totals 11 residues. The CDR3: CASSESWGQYF. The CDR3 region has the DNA TGTGCCAGCAGTGAAAGCTGGGGGCAGTACTTC.

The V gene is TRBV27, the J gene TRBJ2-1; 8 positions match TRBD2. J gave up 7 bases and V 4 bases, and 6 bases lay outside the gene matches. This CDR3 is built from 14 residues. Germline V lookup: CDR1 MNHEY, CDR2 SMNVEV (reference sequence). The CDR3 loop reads CASSSGVAGNEQFF. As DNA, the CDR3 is TGTGCCAGCAGTTCCGGGGTAGCGGGGAATGAGCAGTTCTTC.